This T cell receptor beta chain comes out of a study of vaccination and CD4 T cells after COVID-19. Background on the study: Blood was drawn a median around 71 days post second dose, range 14 to 241.

Scientists ran DNA taken from cultured CD4+ T cells through the Oncomine TCR Beta short-read assay for sequencing. Genomic DNA was isolated from CD4+ T cells that had been cultured. One entry per CDR3 protein, called by TCRdb with MiXCR from the PCR reads. The top ten hold over 15% of the sample, which has some 9,700 distinct CDR3 sequences, about 35% seen once. The CDR3 loop spans 16 amino acids. V lost 2 bases and J 0 bases, leaving 8 bases between the germline ends. The germline V gene has CDR1 MNHEY and CDR2 SVGAGI. Treatment indicated: roughly 11-day PBMC culture with coronavirus spike peptide pools or control peptides (ViraFEST assay). CD4+ T lymphocytes from the unexposed donor were collected before the COVID-19 pandemic (2011-2018). To note about this clonotype: As yet, its antigen is unknown.

The J gene is TRBJ2-6, the V gene TRBV6-5; D is uncertain. The receptor comes from a human donor in good health. The sequenced sample was CD4+ T cells from blood, cultured in vitro. CDR3 DNA: TGTGCCAGCAGTTACGTCAGCTACTCTGGGGCCAACGTCCTGACTTTC. Translation: CASSYVSYSGANVLTF.